The clone carrying this TCR beta chain was detected ten times or more. The ends lost 7 bases at V and 2 bases at J; junction bases unmatched: 7. The CDR3 contains 14 residues. The germline V gene encodes CDR1 SNHLY and CDR2 FYNNEI. The data were taken from a study of T cell repertoires in cytomegalovirus infection. Study background: A matching HLA type, together with CMV infection, was signaled by public TCR beta signatures.

TCRdb independently ran MiXCR on the reads; one entry per CDR3 protein. The sample records some 700,000 distinct CDR3 sequences, 35% being singletons. This TCR was recovered from a human donor in good health (CMV status not recorded). Some clones in this sample may be carry-over from other donors' samples. Sample: PBMCs. The chain uses TRBV2 and TRBJ2-7; 8 bases map to TRBD1. The CDR3 sequence is CASNRATGAYEQYF. CDR3 nucleotides: TGTGCCAGCAATCGTGCGACAGGGGCCTACGAGCAGTACTTC.